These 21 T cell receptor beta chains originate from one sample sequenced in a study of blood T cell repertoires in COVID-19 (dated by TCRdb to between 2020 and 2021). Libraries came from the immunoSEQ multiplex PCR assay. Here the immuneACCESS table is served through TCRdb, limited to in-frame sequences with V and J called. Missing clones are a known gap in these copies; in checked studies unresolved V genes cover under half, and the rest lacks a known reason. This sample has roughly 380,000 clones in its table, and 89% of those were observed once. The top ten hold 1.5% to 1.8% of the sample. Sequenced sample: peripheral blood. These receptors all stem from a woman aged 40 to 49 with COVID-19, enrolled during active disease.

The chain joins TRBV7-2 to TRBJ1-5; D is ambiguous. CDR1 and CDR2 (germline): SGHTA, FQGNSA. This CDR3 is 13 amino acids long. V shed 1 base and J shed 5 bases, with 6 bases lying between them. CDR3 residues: CASSLVSDQPQHF. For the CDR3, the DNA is TGTGCCAGCAGCTTAGTATCAGATCAGCCCCAGCATTTT.

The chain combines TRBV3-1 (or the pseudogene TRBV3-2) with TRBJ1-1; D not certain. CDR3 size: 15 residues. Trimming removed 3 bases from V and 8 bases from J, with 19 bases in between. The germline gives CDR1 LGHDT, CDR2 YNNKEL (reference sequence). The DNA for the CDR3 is TGTGCCAGCAGCCAGTCAGACCGCTCAAGGGAGGAAGCTTTCTTT. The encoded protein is CASSQSDRSREEAFF.

CDR3 in DNA: TGTGCCAGCAGCCCAAAGGAGCAGGGTATGGGTGAGCAGTTCTTC. Translated, it gives CASSPKEQGMGEQFF. The chain is built from TRBV21-1 and TRBJ2-1; the DNA was not used to check the table's D call, TRBD1. TRBV21-1 is a listed pseudogene. This CDR3 is 15 amino acids long.

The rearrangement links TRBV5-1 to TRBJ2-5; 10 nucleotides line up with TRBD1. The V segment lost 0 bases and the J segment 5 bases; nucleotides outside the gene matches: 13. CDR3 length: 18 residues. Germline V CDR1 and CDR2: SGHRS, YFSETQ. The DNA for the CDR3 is TGCGCCAGCAGCTTGGTATCTGTGTCGTGGGGACAGGGGGAGACCCAGTACTTC. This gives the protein CASSLVSVSWGQGETQYF.

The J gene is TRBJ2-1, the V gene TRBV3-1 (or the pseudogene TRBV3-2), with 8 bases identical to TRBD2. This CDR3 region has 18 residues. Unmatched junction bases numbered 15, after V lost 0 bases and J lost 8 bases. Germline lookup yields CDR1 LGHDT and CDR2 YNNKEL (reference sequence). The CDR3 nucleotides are TGTGCCAGCAGCCAAGAGGGGCTGGGGGGACTAGTCTTATATGAGCAGTTCTTC. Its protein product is CASSQEGLGGLVLYEQFF.

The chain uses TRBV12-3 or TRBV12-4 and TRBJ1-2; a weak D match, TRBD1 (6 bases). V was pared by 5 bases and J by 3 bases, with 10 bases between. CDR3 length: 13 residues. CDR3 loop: CASSPGQDYGYTF. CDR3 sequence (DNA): TGTGCCAGCAGTCCGGGACAAGACTATGGCTACACCTTC.

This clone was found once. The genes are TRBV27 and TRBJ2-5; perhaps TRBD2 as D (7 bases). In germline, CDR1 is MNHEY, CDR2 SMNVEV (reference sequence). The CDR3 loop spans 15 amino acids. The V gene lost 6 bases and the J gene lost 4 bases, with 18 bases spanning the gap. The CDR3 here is CASSQRGGRIETQYF. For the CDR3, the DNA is TGTGCCAGCAGCCAAAGGGGGGGGCGCATAGAGACCCAGTACTTC.

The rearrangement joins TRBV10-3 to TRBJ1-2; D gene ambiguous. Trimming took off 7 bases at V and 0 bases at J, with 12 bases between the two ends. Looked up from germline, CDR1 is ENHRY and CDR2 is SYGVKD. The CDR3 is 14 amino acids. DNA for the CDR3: TGTGCCATCACCCACAACGAAGCTAACTATGGCTACACCTTC. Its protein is CAITHNEANYGYTF.

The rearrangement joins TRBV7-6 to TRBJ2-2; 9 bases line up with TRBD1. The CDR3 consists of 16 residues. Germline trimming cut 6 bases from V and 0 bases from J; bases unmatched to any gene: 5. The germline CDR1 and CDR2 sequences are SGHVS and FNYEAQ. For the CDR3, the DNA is TGTGCCAGCAGGATTACAGGGGGCGCGAACACCGGGGAGCTGTTTTTT. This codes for CASRITGGANTGELFF.

CDR3 coding DNA: TGTGCCAGCAGTGAAGCGCCCCCGGGACAGGGGGCAGGTGAGCAGTACTTC. Encoded protein: CASSEAPPGQGAGEQYF. This rearrangement joins TRBV2 to TRBJ2-7, with TRBD1 matching over 12 bases. Looked up from germline, CDR1 is SNHLY and CDR2 is FYNNEI. This CDR3 region has 17 residues. The junction had 10 bases not matched to a gene; V was cut back by 0 bases and J by 7 bases.

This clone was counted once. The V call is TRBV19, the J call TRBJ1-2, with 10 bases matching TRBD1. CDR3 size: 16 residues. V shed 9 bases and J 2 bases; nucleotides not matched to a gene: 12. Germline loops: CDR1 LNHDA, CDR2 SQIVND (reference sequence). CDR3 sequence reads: CASSPAGGQGNYGYTF. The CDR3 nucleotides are TGTGCCAGCAGCCCCGCCGGGGGACAGGGGAACTATGGCTACACCTTC.

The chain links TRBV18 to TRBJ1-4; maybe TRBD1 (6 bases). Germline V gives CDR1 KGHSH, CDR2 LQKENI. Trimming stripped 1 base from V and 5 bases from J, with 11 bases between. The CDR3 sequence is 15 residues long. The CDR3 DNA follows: TGTGCCAGCTCACCACGGCAGGGGAAAAATGAAAAACTGTTTTTT. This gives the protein CASSPRQGKNEKLFF.

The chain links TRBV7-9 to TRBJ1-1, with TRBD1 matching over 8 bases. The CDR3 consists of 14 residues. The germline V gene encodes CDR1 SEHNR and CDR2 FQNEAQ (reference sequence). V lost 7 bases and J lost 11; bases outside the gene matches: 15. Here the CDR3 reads CASITDRGVVEAFF. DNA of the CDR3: TGTGCCAGCATCACCGACAGGGGTGTTGTTGAGGCTTTCTTT.

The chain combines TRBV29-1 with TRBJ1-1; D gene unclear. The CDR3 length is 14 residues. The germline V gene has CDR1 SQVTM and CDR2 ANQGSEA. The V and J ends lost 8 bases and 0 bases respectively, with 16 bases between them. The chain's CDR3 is CSFRGYGMNTEAFF. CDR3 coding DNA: TGCAGCTTCCGCGGGTATGGGATGAACACTGAAGCTTTCTTT. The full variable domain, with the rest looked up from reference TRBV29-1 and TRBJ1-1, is SAVISQKPSRDICQRGTSLTIQCQVDSQVTMMFWYRQQPGQSLTLIATANQGSEATYESGFVIDKFPISRPNLTFSTLTVSNMSPEDSSIYLCSFRGYGMNTEAFFGQGTRLTVV.

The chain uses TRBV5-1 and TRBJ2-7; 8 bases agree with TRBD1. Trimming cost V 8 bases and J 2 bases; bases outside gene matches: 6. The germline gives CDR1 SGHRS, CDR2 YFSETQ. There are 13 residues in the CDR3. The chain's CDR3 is CASRWTGTYEQYF. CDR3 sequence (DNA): TGCGCCAGTCGATGGACAGGGACCTACGAGCAGTACTTC.

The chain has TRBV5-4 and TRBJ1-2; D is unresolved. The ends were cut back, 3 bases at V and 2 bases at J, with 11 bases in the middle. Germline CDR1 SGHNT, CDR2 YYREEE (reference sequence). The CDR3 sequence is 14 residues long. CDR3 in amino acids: CASSSEGLNYGYTF. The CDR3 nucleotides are TGTGCCAGCAGCTCGGAGGGATTGAACTATGGCTACACCTTC.

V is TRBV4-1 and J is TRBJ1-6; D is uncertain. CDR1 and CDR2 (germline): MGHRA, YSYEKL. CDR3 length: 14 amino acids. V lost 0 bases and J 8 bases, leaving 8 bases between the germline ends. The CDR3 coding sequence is TGCGCCAGCAGCCAAGATAGCAAGGATTCACCCCTCCACTTT. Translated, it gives CASSQDSKDSPLHF.

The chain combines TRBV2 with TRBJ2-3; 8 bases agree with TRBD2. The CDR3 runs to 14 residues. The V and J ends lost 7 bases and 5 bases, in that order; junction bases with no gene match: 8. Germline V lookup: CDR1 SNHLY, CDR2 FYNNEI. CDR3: CASTPRGAVDTQYF. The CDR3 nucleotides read TGTGCCAGCACTCCGCGGGGGGCAGTAGATACGCAGTATTTT.

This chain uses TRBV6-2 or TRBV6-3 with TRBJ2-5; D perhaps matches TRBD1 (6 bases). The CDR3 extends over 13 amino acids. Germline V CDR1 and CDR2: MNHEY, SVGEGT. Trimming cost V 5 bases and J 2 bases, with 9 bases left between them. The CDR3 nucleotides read TGTGCCAGCAGTCACAGGGTACAAGAGACCCAGTACTTC. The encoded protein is CASSHRVQETQYF.

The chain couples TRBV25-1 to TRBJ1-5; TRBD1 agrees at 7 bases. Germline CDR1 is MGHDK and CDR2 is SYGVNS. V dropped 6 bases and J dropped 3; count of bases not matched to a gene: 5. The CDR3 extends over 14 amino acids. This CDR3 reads CASSPQGNNQPQHF. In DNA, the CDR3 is TGTGCCAGCAGCCCACAGGGGAACAATCAGCCCCAGCATTTT.

The CDR3 protein is CASSPRQGSTGELFF. The DNA for the CDR3 is TGTGCCAGCAGCCCGCGCCAGGGGAGCACCGGGGAGCTGTTTTTT. The genes are TRBV5-4 and TRBJ2-2; perhaps TRBD1 as D (6 bases). CDR1 and CDR2 (germline): SGHNT, YYREEE (reference sequence). V was clipped by 4 bases and J by 4 bases, with 14 bases between them. The CDR3 consists of 15 residues.